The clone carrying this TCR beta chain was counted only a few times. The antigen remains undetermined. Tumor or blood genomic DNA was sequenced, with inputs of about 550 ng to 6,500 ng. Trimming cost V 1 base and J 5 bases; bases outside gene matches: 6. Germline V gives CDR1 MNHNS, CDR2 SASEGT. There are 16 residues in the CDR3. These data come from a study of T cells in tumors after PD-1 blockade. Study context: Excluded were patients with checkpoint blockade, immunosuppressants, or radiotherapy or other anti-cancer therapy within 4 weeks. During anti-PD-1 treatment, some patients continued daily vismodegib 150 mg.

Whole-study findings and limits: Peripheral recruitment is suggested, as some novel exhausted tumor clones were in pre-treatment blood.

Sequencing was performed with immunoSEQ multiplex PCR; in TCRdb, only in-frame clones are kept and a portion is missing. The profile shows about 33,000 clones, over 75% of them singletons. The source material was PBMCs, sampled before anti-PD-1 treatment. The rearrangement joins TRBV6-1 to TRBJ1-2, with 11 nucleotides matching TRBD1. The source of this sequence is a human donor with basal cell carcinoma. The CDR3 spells CASSEGMGQGGYGYTF. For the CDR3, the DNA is TGTGCCAGCAGTGAAGGGATGGGACAGGGGGGGTATGGCTACACCTTC.